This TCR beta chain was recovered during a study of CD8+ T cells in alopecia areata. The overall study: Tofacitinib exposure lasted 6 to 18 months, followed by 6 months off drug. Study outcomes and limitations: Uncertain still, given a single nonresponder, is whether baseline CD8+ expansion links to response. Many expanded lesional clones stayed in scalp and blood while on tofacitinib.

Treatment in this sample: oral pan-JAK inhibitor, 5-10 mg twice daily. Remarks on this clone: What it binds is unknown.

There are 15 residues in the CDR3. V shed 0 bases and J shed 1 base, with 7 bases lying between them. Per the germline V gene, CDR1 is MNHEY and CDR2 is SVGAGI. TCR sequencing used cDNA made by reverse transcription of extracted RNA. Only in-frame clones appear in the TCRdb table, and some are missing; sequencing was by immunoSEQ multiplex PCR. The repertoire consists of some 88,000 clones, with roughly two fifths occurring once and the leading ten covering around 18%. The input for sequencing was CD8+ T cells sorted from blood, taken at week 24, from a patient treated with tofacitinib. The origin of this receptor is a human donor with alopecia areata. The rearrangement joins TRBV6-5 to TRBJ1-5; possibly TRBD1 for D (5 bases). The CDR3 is CASSYSWGSNQPQHF. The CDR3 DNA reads TGTGCCAGCAGTTACTCGTGGGGCAGCAATCAGCCCCAGCATTTT.